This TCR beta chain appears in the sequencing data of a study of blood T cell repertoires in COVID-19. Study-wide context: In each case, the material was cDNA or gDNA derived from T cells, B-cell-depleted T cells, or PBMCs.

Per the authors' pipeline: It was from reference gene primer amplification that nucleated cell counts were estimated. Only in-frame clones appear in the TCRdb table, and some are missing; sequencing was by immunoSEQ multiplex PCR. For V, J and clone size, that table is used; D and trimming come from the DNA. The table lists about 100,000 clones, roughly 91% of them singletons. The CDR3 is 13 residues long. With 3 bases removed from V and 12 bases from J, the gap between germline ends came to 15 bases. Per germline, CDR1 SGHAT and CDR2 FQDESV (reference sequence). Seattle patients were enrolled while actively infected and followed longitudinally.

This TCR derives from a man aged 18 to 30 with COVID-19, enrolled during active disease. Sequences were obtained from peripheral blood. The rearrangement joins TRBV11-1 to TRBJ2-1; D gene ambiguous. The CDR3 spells CASSFSPSEAQFF. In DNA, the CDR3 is TGTGCCAGCAGCTTTTCCCCTTCTGAGGCGCAGTTCTTC.